This note documents a single T cell receptor beta chain sequence. The repertoire was sequenced with immunoSEQ multiplex PCR; TCRdb's copy has only in-frame clones and lacks some. The table shows roughly 150,000 clones, with about 87% occurring only once. The data derive from a study of blood T cell repertoires in COVID-19. The length of the CDR3 is 16 residues. Germline CDR1 and CDR2: LNHNV and YYDKDF (reference sequence). Trimming cost V 1 base and J 8 bases, with 18 bases left between them. The chain couples TRBV15 to TRBJ1-5; weak D call: TRBD1 (6 bases). The material sequenced was peripheral blood. The clonotype was recovered from a human donor in a cohort sampled during active COVID-19. For the CDR3, the DNA is TGTGCCACCAGCAGAGCTAGAGGCAGGGGATTGGAGCCCCAGCATTTT. Its translation: CATSRARGRGLEPQHF.